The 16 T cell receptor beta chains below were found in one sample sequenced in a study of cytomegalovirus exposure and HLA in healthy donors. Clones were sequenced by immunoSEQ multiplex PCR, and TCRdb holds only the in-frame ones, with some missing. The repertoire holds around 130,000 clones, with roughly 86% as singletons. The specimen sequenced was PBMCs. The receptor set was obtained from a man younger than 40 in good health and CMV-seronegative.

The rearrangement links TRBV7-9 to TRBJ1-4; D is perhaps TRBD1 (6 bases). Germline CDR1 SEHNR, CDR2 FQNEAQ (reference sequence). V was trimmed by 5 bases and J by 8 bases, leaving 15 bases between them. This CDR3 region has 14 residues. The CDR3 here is CASSPTGQPEKLFF. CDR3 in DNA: TGTGCCAGCAGCCCAACAGGGCAGCCAGAAAAACTGTTTTTT.

The CDR3 region is CASSLVPGTYEQYF. DNA of the CDR3: TGCGCCAGCAGCTTGGTTCCAGGAACCTACGAGCAGTACTTC. This chain uses TRBV5-1 with TRBJ2-7; unclear D gene. Trimming left V 0 bases short and J 2 bases short, with 9 bases between. From germline, CDR1 is SGHRS and CDR2 YFSETQ. The CDR3 totals 14 residues.

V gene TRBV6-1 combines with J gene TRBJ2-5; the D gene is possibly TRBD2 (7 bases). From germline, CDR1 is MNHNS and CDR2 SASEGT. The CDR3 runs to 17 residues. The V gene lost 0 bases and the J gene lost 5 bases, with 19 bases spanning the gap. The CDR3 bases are TGTGCCAGCAGTGAAGCGGGGCTAGGGGGGGCGCGTGAGACCCAGTACTTC. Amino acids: CASSEAGLGGARETQYF.

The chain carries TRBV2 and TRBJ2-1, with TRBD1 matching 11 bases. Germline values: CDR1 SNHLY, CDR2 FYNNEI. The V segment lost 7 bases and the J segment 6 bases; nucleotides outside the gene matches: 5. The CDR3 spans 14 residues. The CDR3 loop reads CASKGQGAGNEQFF. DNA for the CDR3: TGTGCCAGCAAAGGACAGGGGGCAGGCAATGAGCAGTTCTTC.

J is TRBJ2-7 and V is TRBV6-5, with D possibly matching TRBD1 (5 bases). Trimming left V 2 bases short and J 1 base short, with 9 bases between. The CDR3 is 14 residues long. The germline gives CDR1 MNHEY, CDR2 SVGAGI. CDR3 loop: CASSYMTDSYEQYF. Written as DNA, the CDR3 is TGTGCCAGCAGTTACATGACAGATTCCTACGAGCAGTACTTC.

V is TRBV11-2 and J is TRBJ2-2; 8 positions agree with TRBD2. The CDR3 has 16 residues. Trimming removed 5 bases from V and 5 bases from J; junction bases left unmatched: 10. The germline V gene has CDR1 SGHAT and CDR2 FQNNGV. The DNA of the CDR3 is TGTGCCAGCAGCCGGTTTGGCGGGGGGAATACCGGGGAGCTGTTTTTT. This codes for CASSRFGGGNTGELFF.

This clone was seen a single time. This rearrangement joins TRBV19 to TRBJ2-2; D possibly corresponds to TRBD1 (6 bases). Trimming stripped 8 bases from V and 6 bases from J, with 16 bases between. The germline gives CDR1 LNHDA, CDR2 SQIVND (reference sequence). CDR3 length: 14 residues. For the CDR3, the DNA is TGTGCCAGTCAGTGGACAGTTCACGCCGGGGAGCTGTTTTTT. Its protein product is CASQWTVHAGELFF.

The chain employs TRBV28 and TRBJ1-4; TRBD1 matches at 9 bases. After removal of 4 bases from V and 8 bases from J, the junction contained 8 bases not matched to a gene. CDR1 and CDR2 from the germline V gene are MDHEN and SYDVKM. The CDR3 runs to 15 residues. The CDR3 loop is CASSYPGQGREKLFF. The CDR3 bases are TGTGCCAGCAGTTATCCGGGACAGGGTCGGGAAAAACTGTTTTTT.

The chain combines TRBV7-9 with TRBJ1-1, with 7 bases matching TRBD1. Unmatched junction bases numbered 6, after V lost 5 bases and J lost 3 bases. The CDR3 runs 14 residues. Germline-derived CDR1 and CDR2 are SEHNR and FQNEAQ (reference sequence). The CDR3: CASSAGQEDTEAFF. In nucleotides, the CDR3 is TGTGCCAGCAGCGCAGGACAGGAGGACACTGAAGCTTTCTTT. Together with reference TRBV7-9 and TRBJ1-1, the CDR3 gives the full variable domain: DTGVSQNPRHKITKRGQNVTFRCDPISEHNRLYWYRQTLGQGPEFLTYFQNEAQLEKSRLLSDRFSAERPKGSFSTLEIQRTEQGDSAMYLCASSAGQEDTEAFFGQGTRLTVV.

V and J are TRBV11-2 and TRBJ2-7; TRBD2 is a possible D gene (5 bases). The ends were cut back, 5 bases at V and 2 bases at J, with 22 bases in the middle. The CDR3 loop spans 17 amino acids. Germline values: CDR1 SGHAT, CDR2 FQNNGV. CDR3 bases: TGTGCCAGCAGCCCCCCCCGAGGGTCGAGTAAACCCTACGAGCAGTACTTC. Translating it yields CASSPPRGSSKPYEQYF.

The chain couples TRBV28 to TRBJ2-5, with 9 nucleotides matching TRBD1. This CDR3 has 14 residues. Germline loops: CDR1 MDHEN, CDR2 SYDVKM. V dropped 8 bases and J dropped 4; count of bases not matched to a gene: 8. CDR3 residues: CASGSGQGRETQYF. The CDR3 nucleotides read TGTGCCAGCGGCTCAGGACAGGGGAGAGAGACCCAGTACTTC.

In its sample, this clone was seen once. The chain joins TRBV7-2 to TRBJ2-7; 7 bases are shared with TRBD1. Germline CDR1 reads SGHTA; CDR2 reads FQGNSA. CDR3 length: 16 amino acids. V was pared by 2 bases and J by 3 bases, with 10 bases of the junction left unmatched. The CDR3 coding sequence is TGTGCCAGCAGCTTAATATGGGGACAGAAGAACTACGAGCAGTACTTC. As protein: CASSLIWGQKNYEQYF.

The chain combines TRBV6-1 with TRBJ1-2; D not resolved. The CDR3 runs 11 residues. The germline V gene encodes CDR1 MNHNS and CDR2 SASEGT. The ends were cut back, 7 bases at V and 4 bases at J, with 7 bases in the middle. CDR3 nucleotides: TGTGCCAGCAATAGCGGCTATGGCTACACCTTC. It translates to CASNSGYGYTF.

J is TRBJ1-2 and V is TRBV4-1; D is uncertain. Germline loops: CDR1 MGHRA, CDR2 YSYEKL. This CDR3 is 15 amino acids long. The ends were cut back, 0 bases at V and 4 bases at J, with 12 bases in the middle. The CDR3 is CASSQENAYSYGYTF. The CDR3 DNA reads TGCGCCAGCAGCCAAGAGAACGCTTACTCCTATGGCTACACCTTC.

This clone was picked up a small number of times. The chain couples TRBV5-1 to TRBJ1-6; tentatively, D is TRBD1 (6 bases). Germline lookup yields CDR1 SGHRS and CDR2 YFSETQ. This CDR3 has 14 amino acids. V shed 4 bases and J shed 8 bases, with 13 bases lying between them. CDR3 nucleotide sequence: TGCGCCAGCAGCCCCGGACAGCTCCATTCACCCCTCCACTTT. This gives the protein CASSPGQLHSPLHF.

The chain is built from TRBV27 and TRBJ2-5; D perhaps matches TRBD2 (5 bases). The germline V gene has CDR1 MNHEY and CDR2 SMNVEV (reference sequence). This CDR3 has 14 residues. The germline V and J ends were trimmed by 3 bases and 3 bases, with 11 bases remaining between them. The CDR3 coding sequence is TGTGCCAGCAGTTTTGGGTCCGGGAAAGAGACCCAGTACTTC. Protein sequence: CASSFGSGKETQYF.